These 3 T cell receptor beta chains originate from one sample sequenced in a study of Tregs in tolerant kidney transplant recipients. Repertoires were generated with immunoSEQ multiplex PCR, while TCRdb's copy carries only in-frame clones and drops some. The table has 240,000 or so clones, around 81% seen once; the top ten hold 0.64%. The sequenced material came from CD4+ T cells from blood. Receptors were obtained from a human donor in good health.

The rearrangement links TRBV19 to TRBJ1-1; 7 nucleotides line up with TRBD1. CDR3 length: 17 amino acids. Germline CDR1 reads LNHDA; CDR2 reads SQIVND (reference sequence). The V and J ends lost 5 bases and 3 bases, in that order; junction bases with no gene match: 15. As DNA, the CDR3 is TGTGCCAGTAGTGGAAACGACCAGGGACAGCTGGACACTGAAGCTTTCTTT. Amino acid sequence: CASSGNDQGQLDTEAFF.

J is TRBJ2-3 and V is TRBV5-1; 10 bases align to TRBD2. V was clipped by 1 base and J by 0 bases; unmatched bases: 11. The CDR3 has 19 amino acids. Germline CDR1 reads SGHRS; CDR2 reads YFSETQ. The CDR3 region is CASSLRLAGVGTSTDTQYF. In DNA form, the CDR3 reads TGCGCCAGCAGCTTGAGGCTAGCGGGAGTGGGTACGAGCACAGATACGCAGTATTTT.

The J gene is TRBJ2-1, the V gene TRBV5-1, with TRBD1 matching 7 bases. Germline V CDR1 and CDR2: SGHRS, YFSETQ. The CDR3 has 15 residues. The J segment lost 5 bases and the V segment lost 0 bases, leaving 5 bases of the junction unmatched. DNA for the CDR3: TGCGCCAGCAGCTTGGCCGGGCAGGGGGACAATGAGCAGTTCTTC. Translating gives CASSLAGQGDNEQFF.